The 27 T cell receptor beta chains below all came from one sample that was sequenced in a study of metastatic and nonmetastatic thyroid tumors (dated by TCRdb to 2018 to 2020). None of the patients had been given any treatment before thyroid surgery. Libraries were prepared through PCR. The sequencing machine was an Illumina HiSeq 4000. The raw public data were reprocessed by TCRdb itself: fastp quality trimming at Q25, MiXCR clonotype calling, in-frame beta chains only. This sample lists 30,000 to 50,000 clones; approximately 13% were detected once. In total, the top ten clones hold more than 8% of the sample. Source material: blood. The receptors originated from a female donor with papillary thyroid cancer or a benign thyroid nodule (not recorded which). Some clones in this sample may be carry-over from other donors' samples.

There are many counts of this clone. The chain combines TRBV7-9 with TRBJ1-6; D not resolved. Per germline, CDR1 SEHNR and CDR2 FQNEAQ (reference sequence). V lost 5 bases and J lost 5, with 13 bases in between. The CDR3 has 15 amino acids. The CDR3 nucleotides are TGTGCCAGCAGCCGCTCGAGGACGGATAATTCACCCCTCCACTTT. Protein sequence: CASSRSRTDNSPLHF.

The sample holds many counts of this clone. CDR3 protein: CASSMGGSGTDTQYF. In DNA form, the CDR3 reads TGTGCCAGTAGTATGGGTGGGAGTGGTACAGATACGCAGTATTTT. The chain combines TRBV19 with TRBJ2-3; possible D gene TRBD2, 5 bases. Germline V CDR1 and CDR2: LNHDA, SQIVND (reference sequence). There are 15 residues in the CDR3. Trimming cost V 3 bases and J 3 bases, with 13 bases left between them.

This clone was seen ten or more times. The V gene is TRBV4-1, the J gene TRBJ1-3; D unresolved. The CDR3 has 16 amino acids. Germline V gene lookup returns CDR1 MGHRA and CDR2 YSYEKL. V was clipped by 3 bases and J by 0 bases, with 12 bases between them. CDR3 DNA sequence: TGCGCCAGCAGCCATGAAGTCCGCCTCTCTGGAAACACCATATATTTT. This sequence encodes CASSHEVRLSGNTIYF.

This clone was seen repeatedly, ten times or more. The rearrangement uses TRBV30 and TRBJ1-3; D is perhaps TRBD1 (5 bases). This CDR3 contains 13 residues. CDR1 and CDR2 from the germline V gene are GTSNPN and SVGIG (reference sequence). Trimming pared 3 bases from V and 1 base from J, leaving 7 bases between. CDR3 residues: CAWSPGSGNTIYF. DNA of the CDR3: TGTGCCTGGAGCCCAGGGTCTGGAAACACCATATATTTT.

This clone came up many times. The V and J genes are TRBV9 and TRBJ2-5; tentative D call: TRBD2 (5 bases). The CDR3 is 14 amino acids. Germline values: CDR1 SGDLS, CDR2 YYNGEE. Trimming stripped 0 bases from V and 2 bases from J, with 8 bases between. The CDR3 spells CASSVGSGQETQYF. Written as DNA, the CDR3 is TGTGCCAGCAGCGTAGGGTCGGGACAAGAGACCCAGTACTTC. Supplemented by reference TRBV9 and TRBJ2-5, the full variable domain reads DSGVTQTPKHLITATGQRVTLRCSPRSGDLSVYWYQQSLDQGLQFLIQYYNGEERAKGNILERFSAQQFPDLHSELNLSSLELGDSALYFCASSVGSGQETQYFGPGTRLLVL.

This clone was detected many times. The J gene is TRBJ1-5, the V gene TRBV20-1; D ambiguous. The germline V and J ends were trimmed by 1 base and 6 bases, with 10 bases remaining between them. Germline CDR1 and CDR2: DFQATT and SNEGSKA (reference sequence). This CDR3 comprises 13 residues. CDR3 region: CSARAMDLQPQHF. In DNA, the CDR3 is TGCAGTGCTAGAGCGATGGACCTTCAGCCCCAGCATTTT.

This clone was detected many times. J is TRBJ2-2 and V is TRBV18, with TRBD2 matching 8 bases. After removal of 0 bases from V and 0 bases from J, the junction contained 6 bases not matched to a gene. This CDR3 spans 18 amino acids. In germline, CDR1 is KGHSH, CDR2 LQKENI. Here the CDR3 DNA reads TGTGCCAGCTCACCACCGTTGGTGCGGGAGGCGAACACCGGGGAGCTGTTTTTT. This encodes CASSPPLVREANTGELFF.

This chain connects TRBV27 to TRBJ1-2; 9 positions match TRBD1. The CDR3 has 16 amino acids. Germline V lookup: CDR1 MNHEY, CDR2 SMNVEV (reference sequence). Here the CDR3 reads CGCSLSRGTGNYGYTF. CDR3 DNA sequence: TGTGGGTGCAGTTTATCAAGGGGGACAGGGAACTATGGCTACACCTTC.

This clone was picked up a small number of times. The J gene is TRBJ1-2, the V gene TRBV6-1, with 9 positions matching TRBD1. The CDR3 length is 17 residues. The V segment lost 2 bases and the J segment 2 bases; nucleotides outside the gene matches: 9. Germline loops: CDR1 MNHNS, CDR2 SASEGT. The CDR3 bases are TGTGCCAGCAGTGAAAGGGCCGGGACAGGGCTGAACTATGGCTACACCTTC. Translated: CASSERAGTGLNYGYTF.

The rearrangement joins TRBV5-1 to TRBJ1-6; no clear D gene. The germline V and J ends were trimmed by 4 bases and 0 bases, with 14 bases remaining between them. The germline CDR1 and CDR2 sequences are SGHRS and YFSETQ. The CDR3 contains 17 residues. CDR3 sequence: CASSQLMTSSYNSPLHF. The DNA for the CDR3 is TGCGCCAGCAGCCAATTAATGACAAGCTCCTATAATTCACCCCTCCACTTT.

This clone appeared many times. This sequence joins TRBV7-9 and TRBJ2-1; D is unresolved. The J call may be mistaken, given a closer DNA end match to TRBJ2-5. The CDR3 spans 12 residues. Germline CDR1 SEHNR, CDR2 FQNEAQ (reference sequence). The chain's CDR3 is CASSPAESYQYF. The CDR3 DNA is TGTGCCAGCAGTCCCGCAGAGTCCTACCAGTACTTC.

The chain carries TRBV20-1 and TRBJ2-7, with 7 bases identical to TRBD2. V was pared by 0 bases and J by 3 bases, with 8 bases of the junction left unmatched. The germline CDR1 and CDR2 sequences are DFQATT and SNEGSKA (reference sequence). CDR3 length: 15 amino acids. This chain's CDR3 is CSARESSGGGYEQYF. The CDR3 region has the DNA TGCAGTGCTAGAGAATCCTCGGGAGGAGGCTACGAGCAGTACTTC.

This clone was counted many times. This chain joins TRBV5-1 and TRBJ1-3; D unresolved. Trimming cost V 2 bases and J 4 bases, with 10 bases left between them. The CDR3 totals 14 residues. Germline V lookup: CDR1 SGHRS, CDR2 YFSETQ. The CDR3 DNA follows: TGCGCCAGCAGCTTTGTAGGGATCGGAAACACCATATATTTT. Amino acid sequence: CASSFVGIGNTIYF.

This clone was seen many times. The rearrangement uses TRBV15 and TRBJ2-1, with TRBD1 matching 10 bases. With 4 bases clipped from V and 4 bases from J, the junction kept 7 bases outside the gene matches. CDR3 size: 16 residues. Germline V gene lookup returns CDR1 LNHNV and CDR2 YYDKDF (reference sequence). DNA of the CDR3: TGTGCCACCAGCATAGGGGGGGGACAGGGGTACAATGAGCAGTTCTTC. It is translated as CATSIGGGQGYNEQFF.

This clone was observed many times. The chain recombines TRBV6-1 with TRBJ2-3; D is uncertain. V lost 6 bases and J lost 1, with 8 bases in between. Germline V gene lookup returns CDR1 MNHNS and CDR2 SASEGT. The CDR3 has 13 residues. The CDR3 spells CASSSPGTDTQYF. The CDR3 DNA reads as TGTGCCAGCAGCTCGCCCGGCACAGATACGCAGTATTTT.

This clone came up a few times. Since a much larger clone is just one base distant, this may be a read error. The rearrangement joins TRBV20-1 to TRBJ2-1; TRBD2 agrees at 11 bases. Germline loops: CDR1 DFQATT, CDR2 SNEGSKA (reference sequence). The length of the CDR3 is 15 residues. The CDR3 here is CSGIHSGRARNGQFF. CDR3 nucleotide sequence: TGCAGTGGGATCCATAGCGGGAGGGCTCGTAATGGGCAGTTCTTC.

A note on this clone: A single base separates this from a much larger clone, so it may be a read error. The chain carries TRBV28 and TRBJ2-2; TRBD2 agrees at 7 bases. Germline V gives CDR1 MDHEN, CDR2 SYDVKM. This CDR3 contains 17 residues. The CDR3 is CASTLTSVLRMCGKLFF. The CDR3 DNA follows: TGTGCCAGCACTTTAACTAGCGTCCTTAGGATGTGCGGGAAGCTGTTTTTT.

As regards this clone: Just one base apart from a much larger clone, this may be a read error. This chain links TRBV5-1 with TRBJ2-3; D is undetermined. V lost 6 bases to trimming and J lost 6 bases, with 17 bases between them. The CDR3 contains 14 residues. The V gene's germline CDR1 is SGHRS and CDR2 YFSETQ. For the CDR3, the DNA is TGCGCCAGCATAAGAGAACCCCCCCGGGATACGCAGTATTTT. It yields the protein CASIREPPRDTQYF.

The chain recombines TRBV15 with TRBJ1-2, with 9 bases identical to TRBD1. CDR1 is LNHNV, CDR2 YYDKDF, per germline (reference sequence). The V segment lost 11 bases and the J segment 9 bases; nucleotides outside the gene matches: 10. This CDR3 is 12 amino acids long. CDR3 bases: TGTGCCGCTTCAACAGGGGGCCTATGCTACACCTTC. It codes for CAASTGGLCYTF.

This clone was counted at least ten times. Written as DNA, the CDR3 is TGTGCCAGCAGCTCGTCCAGGGGATTTGAAGCTTTCTTT. It yields the protein CASSSSRGFEAFF. The chain couples TRBV27 to TRBJ1-1; a possible D gene is TRBD1 (6 bases). V lost 6 bases, J lost 7 bases, and 15 bases lay in between. Germline CDR1 reads MNHEY; CDR2 reads SMNVEV (reference sequence). The CDR3 extends over 13 amino acids.

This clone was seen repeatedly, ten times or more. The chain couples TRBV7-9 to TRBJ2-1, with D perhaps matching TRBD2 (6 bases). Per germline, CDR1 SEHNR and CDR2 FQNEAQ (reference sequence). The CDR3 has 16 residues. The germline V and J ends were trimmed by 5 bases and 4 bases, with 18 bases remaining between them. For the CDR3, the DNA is TGTGCCAGCAGCACTTCAGGCGGGCGGGGATACAATGAGCAGTTCTTC. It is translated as CASSTSGGRGYNEQFF.

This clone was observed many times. Written as DNA, the CDR3 is TGTGCCAGCAGCTTAAGCAGGGGAGAGACCCAGTACTTC. The encoded protein is CASSLSRGETQYF. The chain joins TRBV7-3 to TRBJ2-5, with D possibly matching TRBD1 (6 bases). The V gene's germline CDR1 is SGHTA and CDR2 FQGTGA. Trimming pared 1 base from V and 4 bases from J, leaving 7 bases between. The CDR3 has 13 amino acids.

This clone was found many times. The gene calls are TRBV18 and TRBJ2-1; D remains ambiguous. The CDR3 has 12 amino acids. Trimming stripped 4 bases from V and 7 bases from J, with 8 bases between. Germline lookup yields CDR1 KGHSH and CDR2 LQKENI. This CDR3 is CASSQMGNEQFF. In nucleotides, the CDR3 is TGTGCCAGCTCACAAATGGGGAATGAGCAGTTCTTC.

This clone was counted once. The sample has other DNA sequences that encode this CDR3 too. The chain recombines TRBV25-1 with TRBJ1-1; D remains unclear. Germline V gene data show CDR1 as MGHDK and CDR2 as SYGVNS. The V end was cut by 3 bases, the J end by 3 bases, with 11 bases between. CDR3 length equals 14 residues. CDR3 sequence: CASSDGGKDTEAFF. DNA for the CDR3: TGTGCCAGCAGTGACGGAGGGAAGGACACTGAAGCTTTCTTT.

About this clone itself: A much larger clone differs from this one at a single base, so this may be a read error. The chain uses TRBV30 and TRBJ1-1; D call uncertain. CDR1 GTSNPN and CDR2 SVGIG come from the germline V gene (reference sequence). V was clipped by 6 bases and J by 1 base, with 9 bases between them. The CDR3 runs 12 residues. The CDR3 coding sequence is TGTGCCTGCGGGATAACGAACACTGAAGCTTTCTTT. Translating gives CACGITNTEAFF. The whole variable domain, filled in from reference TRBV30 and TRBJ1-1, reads SQTIHQWPATLVQPVGSPLSLECTVEGTSNPNLYWYRQAAGRGLQLLFYSVGIGQISSEVPQNLSASRPQDRQFILSSKKLLLSDSGFYLCACGITNTEAFFGQGTRLTVV.

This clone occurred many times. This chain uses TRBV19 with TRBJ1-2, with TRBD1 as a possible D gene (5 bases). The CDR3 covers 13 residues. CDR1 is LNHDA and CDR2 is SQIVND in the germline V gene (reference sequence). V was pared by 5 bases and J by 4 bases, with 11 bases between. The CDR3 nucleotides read TGTGCCAGTAGTCTCGGCAGGGCCTATGGCTACACCTTC. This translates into CASSLGRAYGYTF.

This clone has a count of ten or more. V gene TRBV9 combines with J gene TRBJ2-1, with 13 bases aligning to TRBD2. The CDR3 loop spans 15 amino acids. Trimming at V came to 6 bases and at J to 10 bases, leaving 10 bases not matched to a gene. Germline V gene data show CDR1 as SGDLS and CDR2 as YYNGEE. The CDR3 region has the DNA TGTGCCAGCACTACTACTAGCGGGAGGGCCAGAGAGCAGTTCTTC. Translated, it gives CASTTTSGRAREQFF.